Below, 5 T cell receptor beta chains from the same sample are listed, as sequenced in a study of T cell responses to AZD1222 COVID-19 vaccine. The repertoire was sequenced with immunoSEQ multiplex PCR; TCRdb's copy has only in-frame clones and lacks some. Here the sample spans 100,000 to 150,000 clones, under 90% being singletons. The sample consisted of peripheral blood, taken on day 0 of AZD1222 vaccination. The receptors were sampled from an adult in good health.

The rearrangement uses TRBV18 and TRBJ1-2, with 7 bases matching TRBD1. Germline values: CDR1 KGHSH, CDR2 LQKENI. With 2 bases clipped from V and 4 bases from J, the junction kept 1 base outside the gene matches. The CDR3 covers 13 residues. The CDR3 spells CASSPSGGYGYTF. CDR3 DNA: TGTGCCAGCTCACCATCAGGGGGCTATGGCTACACCTTC.

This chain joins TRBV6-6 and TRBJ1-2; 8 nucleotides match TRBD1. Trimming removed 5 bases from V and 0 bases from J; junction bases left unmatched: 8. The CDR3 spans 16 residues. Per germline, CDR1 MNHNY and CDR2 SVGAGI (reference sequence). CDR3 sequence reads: CASSLGTGYSNYGYTF. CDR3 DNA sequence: TGTGCCAGCAGTCTGGGGACAGGATACTCTAACTATGGCTACACCTTC.

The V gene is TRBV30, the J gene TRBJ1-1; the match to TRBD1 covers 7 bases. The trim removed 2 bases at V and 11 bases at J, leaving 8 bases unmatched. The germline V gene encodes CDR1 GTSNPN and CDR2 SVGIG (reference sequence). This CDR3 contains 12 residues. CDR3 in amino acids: CAWSTRQGRAFF. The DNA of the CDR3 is TGTGCCTGGAGTACGAGACAGGGCCGGGCTTTCTTT.

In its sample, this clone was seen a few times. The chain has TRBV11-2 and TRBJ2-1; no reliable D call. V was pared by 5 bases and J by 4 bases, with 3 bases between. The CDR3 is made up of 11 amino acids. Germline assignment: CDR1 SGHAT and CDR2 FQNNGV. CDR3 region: CASSRYNEQFF. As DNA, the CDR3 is TGTGCCAGCAGCCGGTACAATGAGCAGTTCTTC.

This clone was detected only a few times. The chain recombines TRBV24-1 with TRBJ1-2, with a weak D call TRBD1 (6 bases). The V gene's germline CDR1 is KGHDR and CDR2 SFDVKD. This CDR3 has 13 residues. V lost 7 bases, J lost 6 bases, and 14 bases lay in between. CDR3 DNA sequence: TGTGCCACCAGCCAAGGGGCAGGGGATGGCTACACCTTC. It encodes CATSQGAGDGYTF.